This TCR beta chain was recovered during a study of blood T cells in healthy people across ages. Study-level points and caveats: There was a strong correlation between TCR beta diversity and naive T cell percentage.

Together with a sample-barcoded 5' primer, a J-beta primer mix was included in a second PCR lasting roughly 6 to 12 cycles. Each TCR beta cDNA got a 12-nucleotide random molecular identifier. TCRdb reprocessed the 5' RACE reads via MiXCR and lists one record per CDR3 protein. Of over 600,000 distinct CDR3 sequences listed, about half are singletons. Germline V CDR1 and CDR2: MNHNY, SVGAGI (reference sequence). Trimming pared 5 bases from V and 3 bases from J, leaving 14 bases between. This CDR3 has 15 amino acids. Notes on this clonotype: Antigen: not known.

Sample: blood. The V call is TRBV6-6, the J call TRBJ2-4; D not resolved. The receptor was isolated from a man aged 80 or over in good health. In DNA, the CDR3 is TGTGCCAGCAGTCAACTGGGGTCTGGCAAAAACATTCAGTACTTC. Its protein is CASSQLGSGKNIQYF.